The 15 T cell receptor beta chains below were found in one sample sequenced in a study of blood T cell repertoires in COVID-19. The repertoire was sequenced with immunoSEQ multiplex PCR; TCRdb's copy has only in-frame clones and lacks some. Of around 280,000 clones in the sample, about 82% were seen once. The specimen sequenced was peripheral blood. The receptors originated from a woman in her fifties or sixties with active or convalescent COVID-19.

The V and J genes are TRBV7-2 and TRBJ2-1; tentative D call: TRBD2 (5 bases). The CDR3 is made up of 12 amino acids. Germline lookup yields CDR1 SGHTA and CDR2 FQGNSA. V lost 5 bases to trimming and J lost 7 bases, with 9 bases between them. CDR3 residues: CASSETSNEQFF. DNA of the CDR3: TGTGCCAGCAGCGAAACTAGTAATGAGCAGTTCTTC.

The rearrangement joins TRBV11-2 to TRBJ1-1, with TRBD1 identical over 8 bases. V was clipped by 4 bases and J by 1 base; unmatched bases: 11. Germline V gene sequence: CDR1 SGHAT, CDR2 FQNNGV. CDR3 length equals 17 residues. The CDR3 reads CASSSLRGRRGNTEAFF. The CDR3 DNA sequence: TGTGCCAGCAGCTCACTCAGGGGGCGCCGGGGGAACACTGAAGCTTTCTTT. The complete variable domain, with remaining parts taken from reference TRBV11-2 and TRBJ1-1, reads EAGVAQSPRYKIIEKRQSVAFWCNPISGHATLYWYQQILGQGPKLLIQFQNNGVVDDSQLPKDRFSAERLKGVDSTLKIQPAKLEDSAVYLCASSSLRGRRGNTEAFFGQGTRLTVV.

The V gene is TRBV7-9, the J gene TRBJ2-7, with D unclear. The CDR3 extends over 14 amino acids. V lost 4 bases and J lost 2, with 12 bases in between. Germline CDR1 is SEHNR and CDR2 is FQNEAQ (reference sequence). In DNA form, the CDR3 reads TGTGCCAGCAGCTCACCGCTAGAGCCCTACGAGCAGTACTTC. This encodes CASSSPLEPYEQYF.

The J gene is TRBJ1-4, the V gene TRBV18; D not resolved. The CDR3 contains 14 residues. Trimming pared 2 bases from V and 5 bases from J, leaving 9 bases between. Germline V CDR1 and CDR2: KGHSH, LQKENI. This CDR3 reads CASSPGQLNEKLFF. The CDR3 DNA sequence: TGTGCCAGCTCACCAGGGCAGTTAAATGAAAAACTGTTTTTT. Full variable domain (rest looked up from reference TRBV18 and TRBJ1-4): NAGVMQNPRHLVRRRGQEARLRCSPMKGHSHVYWYRQLPEEGLKFMVYLQKENIIDESGMPKERFSAEFPKEGPSILRIQQVVRGDSAAYFCASSPGQLNEKLFFGSGTQLSVL.

In its sample, this clone was seen a few times. The same CDR3 can be traced to other DNA sequences in this sample. The chain carries TRBV27 and TRBJ1-1; D is undetermined. The CDR3 runs 13 residues. Trimming shortened V by 0 bases and J by 4 bases, and 6 bases separated the two germline ends. The germline gives CDR1 MNHEY, CDR2 SMNVEV (reference sequence). CDR3 DNA sequence: TGTGCCAGCAGTTTATCAGCCGGCACTGAAGCTTTCTTT. Translation gives CASSLSAGTEAFF.

This clone was seen a few times. The chain combines TRBV2 with TRBJ1-5, with a possible D match to TRBD1 (5 bases). The V end lost 4 bases, the J end lost 6 bases, and 19 bases lay between the germline ends. The CDR3 totals 16 residues. CDR1 is SNHLY and CDR2 is FYNNEI in the germline V gene. DNA of the CDR3: TGTGCCAGCAGTGTTGAGACCAGGGCGGGAGGTCAGCCCCAGCATTTT. Protein sequence: CASSVETRAGGQPQHF.

The chain is built from TRBV24-1 and TRBJ2-3, with D perhaps matching TRBD1 (6 bases). The V gene lost 3 bases and the J gene lost 4 bases, with 16 bases spanning the gap. The CDR3 spans 16 residues. Germline loops: CDR1 KGHDR, CDR2 SFDVKD. The CDR3 region is CATSDGGSGGADTQYF. The CDR3 nucleotides are TGTGCCACCAGTGATGGGGGCAGCGGAGGCGCAGATACGCAGTATTTT.

The chain carries TRBV28 and TRBJ1-1; D perhaps matches TRBD1 (5 bases). Germline V lookup: CDR1 MDHEN, CDR2 SYDVKM. The CDR3 sequence is 13 residues long. Trimming left V 2 bases short and J 5 bases short, with 9 bases between. The CDR3 DNA follows: TGTGCCAGCAGTTTAGGCAGGGAAACTGAAGCTTTCTTT. This sequence encodes CASSLGRETEAFF.

The chain is built from TRBV7-6 and TRBJ2-1; 11 bases line up with TRBD2. J lost 2 bases, V lost 5 bases, and 20 bases had no gene match. Germline V gene sequence: CDR1 SGHVS, CDR2 FNYEAQ. There are 21 residues in the CDR3. The CDR3 protein is CASSRSPQNPVAGGAYNEQFF. The CDR3 nucleotides are TGTGCCAGCAGCCGGTCCCCACAGAACCCTGTAGCGGGAGGGGCCTACAATGAGCAGTTCTTC. Filled out from reference TRBV7-6 and TRBJ2-1, the complete variable domain reads GAGVSQSPRYKVTKRGQDVALRCDPISGHVSLYWYRQALGQGPEFLTYFNYEAQQDKSGLPNDRFSAERPEGSISTLTIQRTEQRDSAMYRCASSRSPQNPVAGGAYNEQFFGPGTRLTVL.

The rearrangement links TRBV5-1 to TRBJ2-2, with D maybe TRBD2 (6 bases). Germline CDR1 is SGHRS and CDR2 is YFSETQ. CDR3 length: 16 residues. Trimming removed 4 bases at V and 0 bases at J, with 13 bases between. This CDR3 reads CASSVGGAANTGELFF. The CDR3 DNA reads TGCGCCAGCAGCGTGGGGGGAGCTGCGAACACCGGGGAGCTGTTTTTT.

V usage is TRBV3-1 (or the pseudogene TRBV3-2) and J usage is TRBJ2-1; D gene uncertain. Germline V gives CDR1 LGHDT, CDR2 YNNKEL (reference sequence). The CDR3 has 14 residues. Deletions cut 4 bases from V and 0 bases from J, with 7 bases between. CDR3 region: CASSPRSSYNEQFF. CDR3 nucleotide sequence: TGTGCCAGCAGCCCGCGGAGCTCCTACAATGAGCAGTTCTTC.

The V and J genes are TRBV4-2 and TRBJ2-1; D might be TRBD2 (6 bases). V was clipped by 4 bases and J by 6 bases, with 16 bases between them. The CDR3 runs to 15 residues. Germline CDR1 LGHNA, CDR2 YNFKEQ. As DNA, the CDR3 is TGTGCCAGCAGCCGTTGGGACTTGGGGGGCAATGAGCAGTTCTTC. Protein product: CASSRWDLGGNEQFF.

The chain recombines TRBV12-3 or TRBV12-4 with TRBJ1-2, with D maybe TRBD1 (5 bases). Trimming pared 7 bases from V and 12 bases from J, leaving 21 bases between. The CDR3 loop spans 13 amino acids. This CDR3 is CASTLTLTVSNTF. The CDR3 DNA reads TGTGCCAGCACCCTTACCTTGACAGTTAGCAACACCTTC.

The V call is TRBV5-1, the J call TRBJ2-5, with 10 bases lining up with TRBD2. Germline loops: CDR1 SGHRS, CDR2 YFSETQ. Trimming at V came to 5 bases and at J to 4 bases, leaving 8 bases not matched to a gene. The CDR3 totals 15 residues. The CDR3 protein is CASRLFLAGGETQYF. Written as DNA, the CDR3 is TGCGCCAGCAGACTATTCTTAGCGGGAGGAGAGACCCAGTACTTC.

This clone was recorded at least ten times. The rearrangement links TRBV6-2 or TRBV6-3 to TRBJ2-2, with 12 bases lining up with TRBD2. The CDR3 has 16 residues. CDR1 MNHEY and CDR2 SVGEGT come from the germline V gene. After removal of 5 bases from V and 7 bases from J, the junction contained 8 bases not matched to a gene. The CDR3 here is CASSPTRTSGIGELFF. The CDR3 region has the DNA TGTGCCAGCAGTCCGACTCGGACTAGCGGGATCGGGGAGCTGTTTTTT.